These T cell receptor beta chains were read from a single sample in a study of cytomegalovirus exposure and HLA in healthy donors. The method was immunoSEQ multiplex PCR; TCRdb's version includes in-frame clones alone and lacks a portion of them. The sample records around 180,000 clones, almost 85% being singletons. The sample comprised PBMCs. These receptors all come from a woman aged 50 to 60 in good health and CMV-seronegative. The conserved cysteine and the conserved F or W are not part of the CDR3 here.

j_call	v_call	cdr3_aa
TRBJ1-5	TRBV14	AKMSSASNQPQH
TRBJ1-2	TRBV28	ASSKTQGNYGYT
TRBJ2-3	TRBV5-1	ASSLGLAESTDTQY
TRBJ1-4	TRBV5-6	ASSLERITTNEKLF
TRBJ1-4	TRBV30	AWLRQGVSEKLF
TRBJ1-2	TRBV5-6	ASRNWDSRSYGYT
TRBJ2-3	TRBV27	ASKAGVGSTDTQY
TRBJ2-1	TRBV4-1	ASSPGLYNEQF
TRBJ2-3	TRBV9	ASSVAGGRAGDTQY
TRBJ2-3	TRBV5-1	ASSLGVFSTDTQY
TRBJ2-3	TRBV25-1	ASSRWTSGRADTQY
TRBJ2-5	TRBV7-8	ASSFRPRQEQGETQY
TRBJ1-1	TRBV18	ASSSSGMNTEAF
TRBJ1-2	TRBV19	ASSIAGRNYGYT
.	TRBV7-9	ASSLEIRAEGSYSYEQY
TRBJ1-1	TRBV9	ASSANQGNTEAF
TRBJ2-4	TRBV6-1	ASSEFLGQGARNIQY
TRBJ2-5	TRBV9	ASSPGGGETQY
TRBJ2-3	TRBV18	ASSYGQGAGDTQY
TRBJ1-2	TRBV27	ASSPDRGLGYT
TRBJ2-7	TRBV27	ASSLDRETYEQY
TRBJ2-7	TRBV19	ASSTWSGAGEQY
TRBJ1-3	TRBV4-1	ASSQTPGQVGNTIY
TRBJ1-5	TRBV5-1	ASSLEGRDQPQH
TRBJ1-4	TRBV4-3	ASSQEHSNEKLF
TRBJ2-1	TRBV11-1	ASSWGPRGEINEQF